The 16 T cell receptor beta chains below come from one sample, sequenced in a study of blood T cell repertoires in COVID-19. Profiled with immunoSEQ multiplex PCR; TCRdb holds only in-frame clones, not every one. Here the sample spans approximately 6,600 clones, around 87% being singletons. Sequencing used peripheral blood. Every receptor here comes from an elderly man with active COVID-19.

The genes are TRBV25-1 and TRBJ2-3; 9 positions match TRBD2. V dropped 7 bases and J dropped 3; count of bases not matched to a gene: 8. The CDR3 length is 15 residues. Germline V gene sequence: CDR1 MGHDK, CDR2 SYGVNS. This CDR3 reads CASKLAGGVTDTQYF. As DNA, the CDR3 is TGTGCCAGCAAACTGGCGGGAGGGGTAACAGATACGCAGTATTTT.

The rearrangement uses TRBV9 and TRBJ2-5; 7 bases map to TRBD1. Germline V gives CDR1 SGDLS, CDR2 YYNGEE. The junction had 4 bases not matched to a gene; V was cut back by 2 bases and J by 0 bases. The CDR3 spans 15 residues. CDR3 sequence reads: CASSVGQRYQETQYF. CDR3 DNA: TGTGCCAGCAGCGTGGGACAGAGATACCAAGAGACCCAGTACTTC.

This chain uses TRBV4-1 with TRBJ2-1; TRBD1 might be the D (7 bases). The CDR3 has 17 amino acids. CDR1 and CDR2 (germline): MGHRA, YSYEKL. Between the trimmed V and J ends, which lost 1 base and 5 bases, there was a span of 18 bases. The CDR3 DNA is TGCGCCAGCAGCCAAGTCCGGACAGGAGGGGACCACAATGAGCAGTTCTTC. Its protein product is CASSQVRTGGDHNEQFF.

The gene calls are TRBV28 and TRBJ1-2, with D tentatively TRBD1 (6 bases). This CDR3 region has 13 residues. Trimming left V 8 bases short and J 4 bases short, with 14 bases between. CDR1 and CDR2 (germline): MDHEN, SYDVKM. CDR3 region: CASHKAGAYGYTF. CDR3 nucleotide sequence: TGTGCCAGCCATAAGGCAGGGGCCTATGGCTACACCTTC.

This sequence joins TRBV30 and TRBJ1-5; no reliable D call. The CDR3 sequence is 13 residues long. Trimming left V 5 bases short and J 0 bases short, with 8 bases between. Germline V gene lookup returns CDR1 GTSNPN and CDR2 SVGIG (reference sequence). CDR3 amino acids: CAWARDSNQPQHF. DNA of the CDR3: TGTGCCTGGGCGAGGGATAGCAATCAGCCCCAGCATTTT.

This chain connects TRBV4-2 to TRBJ2-3; D is perhaps TRBD2 (5 bases). Germline lookup yields CDR1 LGHNA and CDR2 YNFKEQ. The CDR3 covers 16 residues. Trimming stripped 5 bases from V and 4 bases from J, with 19 bases between. The CDR3 DNA sequence: TGTGCCAGCAGCTCATCTAGCCGGAGTTTCGCAGATACGCAGTATTTT. As protein: CASSSSSRSFADTQYF.

A single count supports this clone. This chain connects TRBV4-1 to TRBJ1-1, with D possibly being TRBD1 (5 bases). Germline assignment: CDR1 MGHRA and CDR2 YSYEKL. The CDR3 sequence is 13 residues long. Trimming took off 1 base at V and 5 bases at J, with 8 bases between the two ends. The CDR3 nucleotides are TGCGCCAGCAGCCAAGTCAGGGAAACTGAAGCTTTCTTT. This gives the protein CASSQVRETEAFF.

This chain links TRBV27 with TRBJ2-3, with 14 bases aligning to TRBD2. The CDR3 length is 18 residues. The V and J ends lost 8 bases and 8 bases, in that order; junction bases with no gene match: 18. Looked up from germline, CDR1 is MNHEY and CDR2 is SMNVEV (reference sequence). The DNA for the CDR3 is TGTGCCAGCTCTTCGGGACTAGCGGGAGTGCGTGGAGTAATTACGCAGTATTTT. Translating gives CASSSGLAGVRGVITQYF.

The chain links TRBV30 to TRBJ1-4, with D possibly being TRBD1 (6 bases). The CDR3 loop spans 15 amino acids. V was pared by 2 bases and J by 3 bases, with 13 bases between. Per the germline V gene, CDR1 is GTSNPN and CDR2 is SVGIG (reference sequence). In nucleotides, the CDR3 is TGTGCCTGGAGTCCCAAACAGGGACCTAATGAAAAACTGTTTTTT. This sequence encodes CAWSPKQGPNEKLFF.

The chain is built from TRBV25-1 and TRBJ2-3, with 8 bases fitting TRBD2. Germline values: CDR1 MGHDK, CDR2 SYGVNS. There are 15 residues in the CDR3. After removal of 2 bases from V and 3 bases from J, the junction contained 4 bases not matched to a gene. CDR3 DNA sequence: TGTGCCAGCAGTGAAAGCGGGAGTAGGACAGATACGCAGTATTTT. Its translation: CASSESGSRTDTQYF. Full variable domain (rest looked up from reference TRBV25-1 and TRBJ2-3): EADIYQTPRYLVIGTGKKITLECSQTMGHDKMYWYQQDPGMELHLIHYSYGVNSTEKGDLSSESTVSRIRTEHFPLTLESARPSHTSQYLCASSESGSRTDTQYFGPGTRLTVL.

As for this clone: Other DNA sequences of this sample code for an identical CDR3. V usage is TRBV28 and J usage is TRBJ2-7; 9 bases align to TRBD1. The CDR3 runs to 15 residues. CDR1 and CDR2 (germline): MDHEN, SYDVKM. With V trimmed by 5 bases and J by 4 bases, 9 bases remained unmatched. CDR3 sequence reads: CASSDPGTGIYEQYF. CDR3 bases: TGTGCCAGCAGTGATCCCGGGACAGGGATTTACGAGCAGTACTTC.

J is TRBJ2-1 and V is TRBV19; D is perhaps TRBD2 (5 bases). Trimming removed 3 bases from V and 7 bases from J, with 10 bases in between. This CDR3 region has 13 residues. Germline V lookup: CDR1 LNHDA, CDR2 SQIVND (reference sequence). CDR3 amino acids: CASSIEGWNEQFF. CDR3 in DNA: TGTGCCAGTAGTATCGAGGGTTGGAATGAGCAGTTCTTC.

This chain connects TRBV5-1 to TRBJ2-1; 7 positions match TRBD1. Germline V lookup: CDR1 SGHRS, CDR2 YFSETQ. This CDR3 is 12 amino acids long. Trimming took 4 bases from V and 14 from J; bases not matched to a gene: 9. This CDR3 reads CASSQTPGTEFF. The CDR3 DNA follows: TGCGCCAGCAGCCAGACACCCGGGACAGAGTTCTTC.

This chain uses TRBV27 with TRBJ1-6; D uncertain. Trimming removed 3 bases from V and 9 bases from J, with 12 bases in between. The CDR3 consists of 14 residues. Germline V lookup: CDR1 MNHEY, CDR2 SMNVEV (reference sequence). CDR3 DNA: TGTGCCAGCAGTTTGAGGTTAGGGAGTTCACCCCTCCACTTT. Protein product: CASSLRLGSSPLHF.

This clone was picked up one time. This rearrangement joins TRBV7-8 to TRBJ2-1; D remains unclear. V was pared by 0 bases and J by 6 bases, with 9 bases between. The germline CDR1 and CDR2 sequences are SGHVS and FQNEAQ. CDR3 length equals 14 residues. CDR3: CASSLANSPNEQFF. The DNA of the CDR3 is TGTGCCAGCAGCTTAGCGAACAGCCCCAATGAGCAGTTCTTC. Full variable domain (rest looked up from reference TRBV7-8 and TRBJ2-1): GAGVSQSPRYKVAKRGQDVALRCDPISGHVSLFWYQQALGQGPEFLTYFQNEAQLDKSGLPSDRFFAERPEGSVSTLKIQRTQQEDSAVYLCASSLANSPNEQFFGPGTRLTVL.

This rearrangement joins TRBV20-1 to TRBJ1-1; D not certain. The CDR3 is 14 amino acids. V shed 3 bases and J shed 1 base, with 12 bases lying between them. Per the germline V gene, CDR1 is DFQATT and CDR2 is SNEGSKA (reference sequence). CDR3 sequence: CSASSRQANTEAFF. In DNA, the CDR3 is TGCAGTGCTAGTTCGCGCCAGGCGAACACTGAAGCTTTCTTT.